This TCR beta chain appears in the sequencing data of a study of post-analysis software for immune sequencing data. Study as a whole: Some patients lacked subtype; others had relapsing-remitting, secondary progressive or progressive-relapsing disease.

Study-wide findings and caveats: Patients showed TRBV5-6, TRBV5-1 and TRBV20-1 among a few TRBV segments more frequent than in controls. Compared with controls, patients showed significantly lower normalized Chao1 diversity.

As regards this clonotype: The antigen remains undetermined. A much larger clone lies a single base off, so this may be a read error.

The germline V gene encodes CDR1 SGDLS and CDR2 YYNGEE. Trimming cost V 0 bases and J 3 bases, with 3 bases left between them. CDR3 length: 12 amino acids. Tagging with unique molecular identifiers was a feature of the TCR beta cDNA libraries. Each sample of about 0.95 to 11 million input T cells yielded roughly 500,000 cDNA molecules, so each molecule approximated one T cell. MiXCR was run by TCRdb on the PCR reads, yielding one entry per CDR3 protein. The table includes around 440,000 distinct CDR3 sequences, under 55% detected once. The chain carries TRBV9 and TRBJ2-5; no clear D gene. The sequencing input was blood. This receptor was identified in a girl between 10 and 17 years old with multiple sclerosis. CDR3 residues: CASSVAEETQYF. The CDR3 bases are TGTGCCAGCAGCGTAGCGGAAGAGACCCAGTACTTC.